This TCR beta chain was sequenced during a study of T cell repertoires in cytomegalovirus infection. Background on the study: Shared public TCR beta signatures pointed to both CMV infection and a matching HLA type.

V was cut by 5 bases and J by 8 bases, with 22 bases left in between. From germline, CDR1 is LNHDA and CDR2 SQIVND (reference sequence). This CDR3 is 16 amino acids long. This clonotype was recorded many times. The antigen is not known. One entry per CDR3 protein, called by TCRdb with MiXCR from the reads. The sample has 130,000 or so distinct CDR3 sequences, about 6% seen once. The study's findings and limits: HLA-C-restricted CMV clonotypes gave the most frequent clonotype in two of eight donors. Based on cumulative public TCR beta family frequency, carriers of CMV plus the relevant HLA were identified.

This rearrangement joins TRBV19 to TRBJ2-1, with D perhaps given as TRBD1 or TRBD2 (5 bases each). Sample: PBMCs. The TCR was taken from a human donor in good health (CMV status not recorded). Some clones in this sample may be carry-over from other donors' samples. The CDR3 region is CASSSRGTTTGDEQFF. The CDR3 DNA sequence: TGTGCCAGTAGTTCCCGGGGCACAACCACCGGTGATGAGCAGTTCTTC.